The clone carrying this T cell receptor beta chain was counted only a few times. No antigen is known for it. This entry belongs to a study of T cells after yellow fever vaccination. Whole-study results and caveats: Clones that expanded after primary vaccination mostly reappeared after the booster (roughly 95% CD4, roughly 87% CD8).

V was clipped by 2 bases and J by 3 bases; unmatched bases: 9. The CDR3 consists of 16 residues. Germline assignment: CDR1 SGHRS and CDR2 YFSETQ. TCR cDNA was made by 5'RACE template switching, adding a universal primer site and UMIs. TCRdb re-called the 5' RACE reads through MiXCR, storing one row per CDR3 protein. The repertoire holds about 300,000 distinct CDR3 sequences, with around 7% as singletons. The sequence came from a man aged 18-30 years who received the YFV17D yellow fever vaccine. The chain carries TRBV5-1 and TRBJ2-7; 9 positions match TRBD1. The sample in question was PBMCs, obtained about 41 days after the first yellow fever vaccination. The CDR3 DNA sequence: TGCGCCAGCAGCTTTGCCCCCGGACAGGGGCTCTACGAGCAGTACTTC. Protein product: CASSFAPGQGLYEQYF.